This T cell receptor beta chain came from a study of shared clonotypes between healthy human individuals (dated by TCRdb to between 2020 and 2021). A note on the overall study: A couple of women and a few men aged 18 to 49 years were included in the cohort. Between about 0.9 and 8.9 billion PBMCs per donor were obtained by leukapheresis. For each donor, CD4 naive and CD4 memory were each given three plates, CD8 naive was given two plates, and CD8 memory was given one plate. To increase sequencing depth and limit assay-specific biases, TCR repertoire library preparation and sequencing were carried out by different laboratories using diverse techniques. To estimate repertoire size and how much clonotype sharing occurs between individuals, the study deeply sequenced the blood TCR repertoires of about 5 healthy adults.

This clone showed up just a few times. No cognate antigen has been identified for it. No much larger clone exists at a distance of one base, and base qualities are not known. In the same sample, other DNA sequences code for this CDR3. The paper as a whole reports these results and caveats: Across four donors, approximately 5% of naive CD4, more than 3% of naive CD8, approximately 2.5% of memory CD4, and 0.4% to 0.45% of memory CD8 clonotypes were shared. Based on pairwise subsampling, the degree of clonotype sharing among donors was expected to be affected by sequencing depth. Even with the large sequencing depth, rarefaction of the sorted-subset datasets indicated that sequencing was incomplete. Compared with non-shared clonotypes, clonotypes shared by all four sorted-subset donors had higher generation probabilities. Because the study included a small number of donors, the genetic and exposure-history diversity represented was limited. Sampling was restricted to blood, and TCR repertoires in tissue are likely to differ from TCR repertoires in blood. Naive subsets generally had larger estimated clonotype richness than memory subsets.

Using the deep immunoSEQ assay, multiplex PCR amplified TCR CDR3 regions from genomic DNA. Extracted genomic DNA from each cell subset was distributed evenly across all wells of several immunoSEQ 96-well plates, and each plate was treated as a replicate. For sorted subsets, about 210 ng of genomic DNA, equivalent to some 33,000 T cell genomes, went into each replicate PCR. Purified libraries were quantified with a Qubit 3.0 fluorometer, sized on a Bioanalyzer 2100, and re-quantified with the KAPA Library Quantification kit. Every immunoSEQ 96-well plate was sequenced on a dedicated single-read 150-cycle Illumina NextSeq 550 flow cell. The authors' pipeline ran thus. Because the immunoSEQ output included only junctional sequences and no quality scores, the filtering could not be the same as the filtering used for full-length reads. To assign V/J genes and CDR3, sequences were annotated using PyIR, a Python wrapper for IgBLAST v1.9, with IMGT germline references. Any read was removed if the V/J assignment was weak (E-value above 1e-6), the CDR3 was missing, or the read contained stop codons, out-of-frame junctions, or ambiguous translated residues. V3J clonotypes were defined as sequences sharing the same inferred V gene, J gene, and CDR3 amino acid sequence. The percentage overlap between two repertoires was calculated by dividing the number of shared unique clonotypes by the size of the smaller repertoire. Three approaches were used to assess repertoire richness: RTK rarefaction, the Chao1 estimator, and Recon v2.1 estimates of unobserved clonotypes. Generation probabilities for all TCRbeta clonotypes obtained by the gDNA method from a few donors were computed using OLGA. TCRdb limited this immuneACCESS table to in-frame rearrangements with V and J called. A share of clones is missing; checked studies link under half to unresolved V genes, and the rest is unexplained. V and J calls and clone size are as listed in that table; D and trimming were resolved from the DNA. For this sample the table gives about 1 million clones, of which around 76% were detected only once. The top ten hold 1.4% to 1.5% of the sample.

The donors were healthy, HIV-negative adults who had no recently reported acute infections or vaccinations. All donors were Caucasian adults living in Nashville, Tennessee, USA. CD4+ T cells were enriched through magnetic negative selection, after which naive cells were positively selected on CD45RA and the remaining negative fraction served as the memory subset. Blood was obtained by leukapheresis, after which PBMCs were separated by Ficoll-Histopaque density gradient centrifugation and cryopreserved in liquid nitrogen vapor phase. Analytical flow cytometry was used to check the purity and quantity of each magnetically sorted T cell population. Genomic DNA was isolated from each sorted fraction and quantified by UV absorbance on a Nanodrop 2000c. The sample taken for sequencing was memory CD4+ T cells sorted from blood. The cell subset or site tag for this specimen amounts to: CD45RA-negative fraction. This TCR derives from a man aged 18 to 35 in good health.

The DNA sequence reads TGTGCCTGGAGCCCTCTCCCGGGTCAGCCCCAGCATTTT. Translated, this gives CAWSPLPGQPQHF. The sequence joins TRBV30 to TRBJ1-5, with the D segment identity uncertain. The CDR3 runs 13 amino acids, cysteine and phenylalanine included. Only the CDR3 region is kept as DNA, spanning 39 bases read in frame from base 1. Taken from the germline V gene (reference sequence), the CDR1 and CDR2 loops are GTSNPN and SVGIG. V drops 3 bases and J drops 6 bases, leaving 12 bases in between.